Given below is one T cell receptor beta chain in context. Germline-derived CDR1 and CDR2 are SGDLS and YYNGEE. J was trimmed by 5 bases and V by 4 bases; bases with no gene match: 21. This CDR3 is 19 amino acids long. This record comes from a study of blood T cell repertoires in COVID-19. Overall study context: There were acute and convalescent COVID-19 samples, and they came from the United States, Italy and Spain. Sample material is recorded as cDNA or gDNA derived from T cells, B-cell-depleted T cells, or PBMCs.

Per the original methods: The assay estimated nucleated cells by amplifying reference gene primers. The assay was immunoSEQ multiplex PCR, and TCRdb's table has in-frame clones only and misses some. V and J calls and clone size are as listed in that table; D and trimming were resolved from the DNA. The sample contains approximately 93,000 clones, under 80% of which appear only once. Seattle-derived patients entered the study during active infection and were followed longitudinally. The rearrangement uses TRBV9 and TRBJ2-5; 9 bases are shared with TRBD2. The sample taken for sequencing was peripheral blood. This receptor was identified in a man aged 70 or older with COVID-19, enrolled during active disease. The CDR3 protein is CASSPLGLAGPSRYETQYF. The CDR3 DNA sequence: TGTGCCAGCAGCCCCCTCGGGCTAGCGGGACCCTCTCGTTATGAGACCCAGTACTTC.